This T cell receptor beta chain was profiled in a study of persistence of HIV-infected CD4 T cells (dated by TCRdb to the early 2020s). Looking at the study overall: Suppressive ART had been received by participants for a median of about eight years. Peripheral blood samples of up to 180 mL were taken at multiple time points, with the exception of a couple of participants who underwent leukapheresis at a single time point. CMV- and HIV-1 Gag-responding CD4+ T cells were isolated from ART-treated individuals so that antigen-driven clonal expansion of HIV-1-infected cells could be examined. Proviral sequencing was used to assess clonality among infected cells, whereas TCRbeta sequencing gauged the clonality of all cells within each sorted population. The TCR cluster analysis across participants included roughly 8 participants for CMV and over 5 participants for Gag. Summary of the overall study and its limitations: Degenerate expanded CDR3beta sequences were enriched in antigen-responding cells, suggesting convergent selection of CD4+ responses to CMV and Gag. TCR oligoclonality correlated with proviral oligoclonality within the same sorted populations. Because the TCR analyses were done in bulk, restricting them to just the rare CMV-responding cells that actually carried HIV-1 proviruses was not possible. Only a small number of individuals took part in the study, and only a limited range of antigens was tested. Significantly lower TCRbeta richness was observed in CMV- and Gag-responding cells than in anti-CD3/anti-CD28-responding cells, and higher oligoclonality was observed in CMV-responding cells than in CD3/CD28-stimulated and Gag-responding cells.

The immunoSEQ hsTCRB assay version 4, run in survey mode, was used to sequence TCRbeta repertoires from genomic DNA. Genomic DNA was diluted to 7.5 to 10 ng/uL, and up to 1 ug per sample was used for TCRbeta sequencing. The authors processed their data as follows. ImmunoSeq Analyzer 3.0 was used for analysis of TCRbeta data, and diversity was computed on productive nucleotide rearrangements. Lower-bound TCR diversity was estimated with the improved Chao index, and clonality with the Gini coefficient using the Immunarch R package. Different nucleotide rearrangements encoding the same CDR3beta amino acid sequence were treated as distinct clonotypes. TCRbeta sequences significantly enriched in antigen-responding cells relative to anti-CD3/anti-CD28-activated cells were identified by differential abundance analysis. Using predicted peptide-MHC specificity as the basis, GLIPH2 grouped TCRs into clusters, both for each participant individually and for the merged data sets that combined participants. Drawn from immuneACCESS, this table holds only the in-frame rearrangements with V and J called that TCRdb kept. Clones are partly lost; checked studies trace under half to an unresolved V gene and leave the rest unexplained. The DNA gave D and trimming, while V, J and clone size come from that table. This sample gives 19,000 or so clones in total; roughly two thirds of them show up just once. The ten largest clones add up to 1.5% to 2% of the sample.

The CDR3 starts with the cysteine, ends with the phenylalanine, and has 18 residues. Solely the CDR3 DNA is kept, with 54 bases framed from the first base. V loses 0 bases of germline sequence and J loses 3 bases, and the interval between the two ends is 19 bases. The germline V gene provides CDR1 SGHRS and CDR2 YFSETQ. What the treatment or condition label conveys for this sample: suppressive antiretroviral therapy. Cells were stimulated with a pool of overlapping HIV-1 Gag 15-mer peptides at 0.95 to 1 ug per peptide per mL. Responding CD4+ T cells were sorted on the basis of upregulation of both CD40 ligand and CD69. Participants were HIV-1-infected adults who started suppressive ART during chronic infection. Participants had undetectable plasma HIV-1 RNA below 50 copies/mL for at least 4 years. To be included, a participant needed positive CMV serology and a CD4+ T cell count above 400 cells/uL. Before stimulation, PBMCs were isolated using density centrifugation and then depleted of CD8+ T cells. For 15 to 20 hours, the CD8-depleted PBMCs were stimulated with anti-CD28/CD49d costimulation, a CD40-blocking antibody, and enfuvirtide to prevent new infections. Cells were sorted on a Beckman Coulter MoFlo Legacy or XDP sorter, with propidium iodide excluding dead cells. For samples with more than one million cells, genomic DNA was extracted with the QIAamp DNA Mini Kit, and for all other samples the Quick-DNA Microprep Kit was used.

Notes on this clone: There is no known antigen for this receptor. No clone much larger than this one lies a single base away; base qualities are absent.

Material: CD4+ T cells sorted from PBMCs after 18-hour stimulation, obtained from a patient who received antiretroviral therapy. The sample's cell subset or site label, in plain terms: CD40L+CD69+ CD4 T cells responding to HIV-1 Gag peptides. The sequence came from an adult woman with HIV who was CMV-seropositive. Recombination joined TRBV5-1 with TRBJ1-3, with TRBD1 perhaps the D gene, on 5 matching bases. Read as DNA, the sequence is TGCGCCAGCAGCTTGGAAGGATTGGGGGTTCTCAATGGAAACACCATATATTTT. Protein translation: CASSLEGLGVLNGNTIYF.